What follows are 8 T cell receptor beta chains derived from one specimen sequenced in a study of T cell changes during pregnancy in multiple sclerosis. Method: immunoSEQ multiplex PCR; TCRdb's copy keeps in-frame clones and lacks some. The table records roughly 55,000 clones, 80% to 95% of them present only once. Sequenced material: CD4+ T cells from peripheral blood mononuclear cells, taken after pregnancy. Every receptor here comes from a female donor in good health, enrolled as a control in a pregnancy study.

Here the CDR3 reads CAWSPLDRVFTEAFF. As DNA, the CDR3 is TGTGCCTGGAGTCCCCTGGACAGGGTGTTCACTGAAGCTTTCTTT. This sequence joins TRBV30 and TRBJ1-1; 8 bases line up with TRBD1. The V segment lost 2 bases and the J segment 4 bases; nucleotides outside the gene matches: 9. CDR3 length equals 15 residues. Germline V gene sequence: CDR1 GTSNPN, CDR2 SVGIG (reference sequence).

The J gene is TRBJ1-2, the V gene TRBV25-1; 7 bases fit TRBD1. V lost 5 bases, J lost 3 bases, and 3 bases stayed unmatched. Germline V lookup: CDR1 MGHDK, CDR2 SYGVNS. This CDR3 has 13 residues. The CDR3 loop reads CASSTGADYGYTF. For the CDR3, the DNA is TGTGCCAGCAGTACAGGGGCGGACTATGGCTACACCTTC.

The rearrangement uses TRBV7-8 and TRBJ1-2; 8 positions agree with TRBD1. V lost 4 bases to trimming and J lost 4 bases; unmatched junction nucleotides: 11. The CDR3 sequence is 16 residues long. CDR1 and CDR2 (germline): SGHVS, FQNEAQ. The CDR3 DNA is TGTGCCAGCAGCTCAGGGGGGACAGGCCGAGGCTATGGCTACACCTTC. Its protein product is CASSSGGTGRGYGYTF.

The chain is built from TRBV18 and TRBJ1-1, with D possibly matching TRBD1 (5 bases). V lost 6 bases, J lost 6 bases, and 8 bases lay in between. The CDR3 length is 11 residues. Germline CDR1 and CDR2: KGHSH and LQKENI. CDR3: CASSPGPEAFF. In DNA form, the CDR3 reads TGTGCCAGCTCTCCAGGGCCTGAAGCTTTCTTT.

The V gene is TRBV6-6, the J gene TRBJ2-3, with D uncertain. Trimming took off 7 bases at V and 2 bases at J, with 13 bases between the two ends. Germline V lookup: CDR1 MNHNY, CDR2 SVGAGI (reference sequence). The CDR3 runs 14 residues. CDR3 bases: TGTGCCAGCACCGCCGCGGCTACCACAGATACGCAGTATTTT. Protein sequence: CASTAAATTDTQYF.

The rearrangement uses TRBV19 and TRBJ1-5; TRBD1 matches at 8 bases. CDR3 length: 16 residues. Trimming took 4 bases from V and 5 from J; bases not matched to a gene: 10. The germline gives CDR1 LNHDA, CDR2 SQIVND (reference sequence). For the CDR3, the DNA is TGTGCCAGTAGTACCCGACAGGGGAAGGTCGATCAGCCCCAGCATTTT. This codes for CASSTRQGKVDQPQHF.

The chain has TRBV18 and TRBJ2-7; 10 bases map to TRBD1. V shed 3 bases and J 7 bases; nucleotides not matched to a gene: 9. Germline V gene data show CDR1 as KGHSH and CDR2 as LQKENI. The CDR3 extends over 15 amino acids. In DNA, the CDR3 is TGTGCCAGCTCACCCCTGGACAGGGGGGGCCGGGAGCAGTACTTC. Protein: CASSPLDRGGREQYF.

This chain links TRBV7-9 with TRBJ2-5; the D gene is possibly TRBD2 (6 bases). Per germline, CDR1 SEHNR and CDR2 FQNEAQ (reference sequence). V lost 1 base, J lost 5 bases, and 17 bases lay in between. This CDR3 contains 16 residues. CDR3 in DNA: TGTGCCAGCAGCTTAGTGGGAAAACTAGCAGGCGAGACCCAGTACTTC. It translates to CASSLVGKLAGETQYF.